The source of this T cell receptor (beta chain) is a study of T cells in women clearing cervical HPV infection. Study-level points and caveats: Associations may precede or follow infection; HPV-specific or memory T cells were not isolated. T-cell numbers per sample were unknown and may explain richness differences.

CDR3 length equals 15 residues. Per germline, CDR1 SGHRS and CDR2 YFSETQ. V was clipped by 3 bases and J by 0 bases, with 11 bases between them. Sequenced by immunoSEQ multiplex PCR; TCRdb stores in-frame clones only, minus some. Its table records about 24,000 clones. Prevalent HPV16 infections were excluded; only incident single HPV16 infections included. Remarks on this clone: Its antigen remains unidentified. The sequenced fragment ends 3 residues before the CDR3 boundary, so the rest is inferred from the germline J gene.

The TCR originated in a woman aged 18 to 75 with a cervical HPV16 infection that either progressed to CIN3+ or cleared (not recorded which). Sequenced input: blood buffy coat. This chain uses TRBV5-1 with TRBJ2-3, with D perhaps matching TRBD2 (7 bases). The CDR3 here is CASSWGGRSTDTQYF. The part of the CDR3 DNA that was read is TGCGCCAGCAGCTGGGGGGGCAGGAGCACAGATACG.